Each of the 17 T cell receptor beta chains below was sequenced from the same sample in a study of T cell responses to AZD1222 COVID-19 vaccine. Generated by immunoSEQ multiplex PCR, the TCRdb table keeps only in-frame clones and is missing some. The sample carries 130,000 or so clones, about 90% recorded once. The sample was peripheral blood, taken on day 0 of AZD1222 vaccination. Source of these receptors: an adult in good health.

J is TRBJ1-1 and V is TRBV15, with D uncertain. This CDR3 is 13 amino acids long. Germline lookup yields CDR1 LNHNV and CDR2 YYDKDF (reference sequence). The V and J ends lost 0 bases and 3 bases respectively, with 5 bases between them. CDR3 residues: CATSRDLDTEAFF. The CDR3 nucleotides are TGTGCCACCAGCAGAGATCTAGACACTGAAGCTTTCTTT.

This clone turned up a few times. This chain uses TRBV19 with TRBJ1-3; D is undetermined. V gave up 6 bases and J gave up 4 bases, with 13 bases separating them. The length of the CDR3 is 14 residues. In germline, CDR1 is LNHDA, CDR2 SQIVND (reference sequence). The CDR3 DNA reads as TGTGCCAGTAGCCGGAAGGCTGCGGGAAACACCATATATTTT. Translating gives CASSRKAAGNTIYF.

This clone was seen a single time. The same CDR3 is also encoded by other DNA sequences in this sample. The chain couples TRBV3-1 (or the pseudogene TRBV3-2) to TRBJ2-7; 10 nucleotides agree with TRBD2. The germline V gene has CDR1 LGHDT and CDR2 YNNKEL (reference sequence). V was clipped by 4 bases and J by 0 bases; unmatched bases: 0. The CDR3 totals 14 residues. The CDR3 nucleotides are TGTGCCAGCAGCCCTAGCGGGAGCTCCTACGAGCAGTACTTC. Protein product: CASSPSGSSYEQYF.

The chain recombines TRBV6-1 with TRBJ1-5; D is unclear. Trimming took off 2 bases at V and 1 base at J, with 9 bases between the two ends. CDR3 length: 15 amino acids. Germline V gene lookup returns CDR1 MNHNS and CDR2 SASEGT. CDR3 protein: CASSESGLSNQPQHF. The CDR3 nucleotides read TGTGCCAGCAGTGAATCCGGGTTGAGCAATCAGCCCCAGCATTTT.

As concerns this clone: At one end the junction does not follow the germline gene, possibly because of a read error. V and J are TRBV24-1 and TRBJ2-1, with D tentatively TRBD1 or TRBD2 (5 bases each). Germline V lookup: CDR1 KGHDR, CDR2 SFDVKD. The CDR3 is made up of 14 amino acids. The chain's CDR3 is CATGEGNIYNEQFF. The CDR3 DNA reads TGTGCCACCGGTGAGGGGAACATTTACAATGAGCAGTTCTTC.

This chain connects TRBV2 to TRBJ2-4, with D unclear. CDR1 and CDR2 from the germline V gene are SNHLY and FYNNEI. V dropped 2 bases and J dropped 1 base, with 9 bases sitting between them. The CDR3 covers 15 residues. As DNA, the CDR3 is TGTGCCAGCAGTGAATCGGTGTTGGCCAAAAACATTCAGTACTTC. It yields the protein CASSESVLAKNIQYF.

Here the CDR3 reads CASSYEGRGYNSPLHF. The CDR3 nucleotides are TGTGCCAGCAGTTACGAGGGTCGGGGGTATAATTCACCCCTCCACTTT. V and J are TRBV6-5 and TRBJ1-6, with D maybe TRBD1 (5 bases). The CDR3 consists of 16 residues. V gave up 2 bases and J gave up 4 bases, with 12 bases separating them. Germline V gene lookup returns CDR1 MNHEY and CDR2 SVGAGI.

The chain joins TRBV29-1 to TRBJ2-3; D unclear. Germline-derived CDR1 and CDR2 are SQVTM and ANQGSEA. The V end lost 3 bases, the J end lost 8 bases, and 12 bases lay between the germline ends. CDR3 length equals 12 residues. The CDR3 spells CSVDLQQFTQYF. The CDR3 DNA sequence: TGCAGCGTTGACCTGCAGCAGTTTACGCAGTATTTT.

Only one count was recorded for this clone. This chain joins TRBV5-5 and TRBJ2-2; TRBD2 agrees at 10 bases. V shed 4 bases and J 7 bases; nucleotides not matched to a gene: 10. The CDR3 is 16 amino acids. Germline CDR1 and CDR2: SGHKS and YYEKEE (reference sequence). The CDR3 sequence: CASSRVAGGRGGELFF. DNA for the CDR3: TGTGCCAGCAGCCGGGTAGCGGGAGGCCGAGGCGGGGAGCTGTTTTTT.

The rearrangement links TRBV20-1 to TRBJ2-1, with no clear D. Trimming took 3 bases from V and 4 from J, leaving 10 bases between them. The CDR3 is made up of 13 amino acids. Germline V lookup: CDR1 DFQATT, CDR2 SNEGSKA (reference sequence). As DNA, the CDR3 is TGCAGTGCTAGTTTGACACCATACAATGAGCAGTTCTTC. Translating it yields CSASLTPYNEQFF.

The chain has TRBV28 and TRBJ2-7, with D possibly matching TRBD1 (6 bases). V lost 8 bases and J lost 3, with 17 bases in between. Germline-derived CDR1 and CDR2 are MDHEN and SYDVKM. The CDR3 is 14 amino acids. Here the CDR3 DNA reads TGTGCCAGCGGGCAACAGGGTCCCCTCTACGAGCAGTACTTC. It encodes CASGQQGPLYEQYF.

The chain is built from TRBV12-3 or TRBV12-4 and TRBJ1-6; D is unresolved. The ends were cut back, 3 bases at V and 12 bases at J, with 12 bases in the middle. CDR3 length: 13 residues. CDR3 sequence reads: CASSFARAEPLHF. The CDR3, as DNA: TGTGCCAGCAGTTTCGCAAGGGCAGAACCCCTCCACTTT.

The chain uses TRBV19 and TRBJ2-3; D might be TRBD2 (6 bases). CDR3 length: 15 residues. Germline assignment: CDR1 LNHDA and CDR2 SQIVND (reference sequence). V was clipped by 8 bases and J by 1 base, with 16 bases between them. The CDR3 reads CASGSPGTGTDTQYF. The CDR3 DNA sequence: TGTGCCAGTGGGTCCCCAGGGACTGGCACAGATACGCAGTATTTT.

This clone was seen once. This chain connects TRBV28 to TRBJ2-5, with TRBD1 matching 8 bases. This CDR3 spans 17 amino acids. CDR1 MDHEN and CDR2 SYDVKM come from the germline V gene. V lost 5 bases and J lost 3; bases outside the gene matches: 14. The CDR3 spells CASSPTPSTGEKETQYF. In DNA form, the CDR3 reads TGTGCCAGCAGTCCAACCCCCTCGACAGGGGAGAAAGAGACCCAGTACTTC. The full variable domain, completed using reference TRBV28 and TRBJ2-5, is DVKVTQSSRYLVKRTGEKVFLECVQDMDHENMFWYRQDPGLGLRLIYFSYDVKMKEKGDIPEGYSVSREKKERFSLILESASTNQTSMYLCASSPTPSTGEKETQYFGPGTRLLVL.

J is TRBJ1-1 and V is TRBV28, with 7 bases fitting TRBD1. J gave up 0 bases and V 6 bases, and 10 bases lay outside the gene matches. CDR3 length: 16 residues. The germline V gene encodes CDR1 MDHEN and CDR2 SYDVKM. CDR3 protein: CASRFTGVDLNTEAFF. The DNA of the CDR3 is TGTGCCAGCAGGTTTACAGGGGTCGACTTGAACACTGAAGCTTTCTTT.

This rearrangement joins TRBV24-1 to TRBJ2-5; TRBD2 agrees at 8 bases. This CDR3 is 13 amino acids long. V lost 8 bases and J lost 4; bases outside the gene matches: 5. Per the germline V gene, CDR1 is KGHDR and CDR2 is SFDVKD. CDR3 region: CATKAGEGETQYF. The DNA for the CDR3 is TGTGCCACCAAAGCGGGAGAGGGAGAGACCCAGTACTTC.

CDR3 DNA: TGTGCCAGCAGCCCTACGGGACAGACCAATTCTGAAGCTTTCTTT. This codes for CASSPTGQTNSEAFF. The chain is built from TRBV13 and TRBJ1-1; 7 bases are a match to TRBD1. There are 15 residues in the CDR3. CDR1 is PRHDT and CDR2 is FYEKMQ in the germline V gene (reference sequence). J gave up 6 bases and V 5 bases, and 12 bases lay outside the gene matches. The whole variable domain, remainder taken from reference TRBV13 and TRBJ1-1, is AAGVIQSPRHLIKEKRETATLKCYPIPRHDTVYWYQQGPGQDPQFLISFYEKMQSDKGSIPDRFSAQQFSDYHSELNMSSLELGDSALYFCASSPTGQTNSEAFFGQGTRLTVV.